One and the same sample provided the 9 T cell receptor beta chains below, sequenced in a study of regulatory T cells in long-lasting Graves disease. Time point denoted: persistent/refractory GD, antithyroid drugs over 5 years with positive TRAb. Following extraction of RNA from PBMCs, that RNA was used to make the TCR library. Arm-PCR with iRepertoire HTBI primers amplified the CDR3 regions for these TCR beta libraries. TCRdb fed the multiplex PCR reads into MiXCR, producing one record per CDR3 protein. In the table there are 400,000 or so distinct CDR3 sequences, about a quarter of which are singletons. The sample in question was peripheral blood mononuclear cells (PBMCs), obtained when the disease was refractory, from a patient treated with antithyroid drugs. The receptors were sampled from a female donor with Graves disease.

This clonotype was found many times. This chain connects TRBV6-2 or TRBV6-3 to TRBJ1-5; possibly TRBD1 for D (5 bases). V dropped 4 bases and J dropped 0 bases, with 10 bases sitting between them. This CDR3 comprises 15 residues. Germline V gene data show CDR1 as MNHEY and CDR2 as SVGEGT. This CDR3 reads CASSSHRSSNQPQHF. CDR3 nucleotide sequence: TGTGCCAGCAGTTCACACAGGTCTAGCAATCAGCCCCAGCATTTT.

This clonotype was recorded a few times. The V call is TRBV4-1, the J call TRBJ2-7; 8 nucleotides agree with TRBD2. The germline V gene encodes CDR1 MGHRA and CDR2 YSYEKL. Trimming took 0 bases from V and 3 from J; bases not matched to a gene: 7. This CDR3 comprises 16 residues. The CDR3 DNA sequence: TGCGCCAGCAGCCAAGACCCGGGACTAGTATTCTACGAGCAGTACTTC. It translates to CASSQDPGLVFYEQYF.

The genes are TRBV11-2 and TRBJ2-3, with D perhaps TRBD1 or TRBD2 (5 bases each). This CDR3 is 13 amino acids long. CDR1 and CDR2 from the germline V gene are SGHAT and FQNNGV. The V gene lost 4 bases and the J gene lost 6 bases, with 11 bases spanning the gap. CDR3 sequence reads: CASSSLRDDTQYF. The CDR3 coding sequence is TGTGCCAGCAGCTCCCTCAGGGACGATACGCAGTATTTT.

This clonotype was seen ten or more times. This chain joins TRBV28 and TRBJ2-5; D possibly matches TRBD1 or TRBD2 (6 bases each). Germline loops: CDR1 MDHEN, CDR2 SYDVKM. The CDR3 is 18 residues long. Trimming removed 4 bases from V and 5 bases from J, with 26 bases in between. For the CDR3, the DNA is TGTGCCAGCAGTTCAAATCGACCGTGGACGGGGGCGGAGGAGACCCAGTACTTC. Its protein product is CASSSNRPWTGAEETQYF.

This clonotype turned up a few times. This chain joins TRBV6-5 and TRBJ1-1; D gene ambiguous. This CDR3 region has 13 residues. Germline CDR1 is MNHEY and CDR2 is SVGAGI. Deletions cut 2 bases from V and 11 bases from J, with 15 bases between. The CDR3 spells CASSYARAHEAFF. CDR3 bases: TGTGCCAGCAGTTACGCTAGGGCCCACGAGGCTTTCTTT.

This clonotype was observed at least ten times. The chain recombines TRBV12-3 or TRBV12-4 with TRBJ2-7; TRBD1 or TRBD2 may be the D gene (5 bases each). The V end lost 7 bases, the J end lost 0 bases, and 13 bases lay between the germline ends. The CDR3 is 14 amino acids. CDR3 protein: CASTPGRHSYEQYF. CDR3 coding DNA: TGTGCCAGCACCCCGGGACGGCACTCCTACGAGCAGTACTTC.

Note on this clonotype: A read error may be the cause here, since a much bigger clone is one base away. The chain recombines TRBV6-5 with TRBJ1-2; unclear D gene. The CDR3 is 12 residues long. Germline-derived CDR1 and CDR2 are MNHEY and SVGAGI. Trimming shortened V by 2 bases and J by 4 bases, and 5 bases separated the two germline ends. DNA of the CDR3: TGTGCCAGCAGTTACCAGAGCTATGGCTACACCTTC. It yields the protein CASSYQSYGYTF.

The CDR3 loop is CASSQVGLLGGTDTQYF. The CDR3 DNA sequence: TGCGCCAGCAGCCAAGTGGGACTATTAGGGGGCACAGATACGCAGTATTTT. This rearrangement joins TRBV4-1 to TRBJ2-3, with 7 bases matching TRBD2. The J segment lost 1 base and the V segment lost 1 base, leaving 8 bases of the junction unmatched. This CDR3 contains 17 residues. Germline V gene sequence: CDR1 MGHRA, CDR2 YSYEKL.

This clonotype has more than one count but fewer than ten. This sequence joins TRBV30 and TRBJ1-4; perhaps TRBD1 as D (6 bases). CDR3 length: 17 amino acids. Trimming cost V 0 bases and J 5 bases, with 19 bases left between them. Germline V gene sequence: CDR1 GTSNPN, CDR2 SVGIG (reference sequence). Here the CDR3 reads CAWSVVSDGGSNEKLFF. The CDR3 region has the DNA TGTGCCTGGAGTGTCGTATCGGATGGGGGCTCAAATGAAAAACTGTTTTTT.